The 30 T cell receptor beta chains in this list originate from one sample, sequenced in a study of blood T cell repertoires in COVID-19. The assay was immunoSEQ multiplex PCR, and TCRdb's table has in-frame clones only and misses some. This sample has 100,000 to 150,000 clones, with about 70% found just once. The material sequenced was peripheral blood. The source is a man in his fifties or sixties with acute or convalescent COVID-19.

This clone was picked up many times. The V and J genes are TRBV7-8 and TRBJ2-1; D possibly corresponds to TRBD1 (5 bases). V lost 1 base and J lost 5, with 15 bases in between. This CDR3 is built from 16 residues. Germline loops: CDR1 SGHVS, CDR2 FQNEAQ. CDR3 bases: TGTGCCAGCAGCTTAGTTCCTTTCCAGGGTAACAATGAGCAGTTCTTC. Protein product: CASSLVPFQGNNEQFF. Full variable domain (rest looked up from reference TRBV7-8 and TRBJ2-1): GAGVSQSPRYKVAKRGQDVALRCDPISGHVSLFWYQQALGQGPEFLTYFQNEAQLDKSGLPSDRFFAERPEGSVSTLKIQRTQQEDSAVYLCASSLVPFQGNNEQFFGPGTRLTVL.

The CDR3 loop is CASRIIQGNTEAFF. The CDR3 DNA reads TGTGCCAGCAGAATAATACAGGGGAACACTGAAGCTTTCTTT. J is TRBJ1-1 and V is TRBV7-9; TRBD1 might be the D (6 bases). The germline V gene has CDR1 SEHNR and CDR2 FQNEAQ (reference sequence). CDR3 size: 14 residues. The ends were cut back, 6 bases at V and 1 base at J, with 12 bases in the middle.

V and J are TRBV5-1 and TRBJ1-2; TRBD1 agrees at 7 bases. Per germline, CDR1 SGHRS and CDR2 YFSETQ. The CDR3 runs 16 residues. V was pared by 9 bases and J by 0 bases, with 14 bases of the junction left unmatched. The CDR3 nucleotides read TGCGCCACCGCCCGGGACAGCCCAAACTCTAACTATGGCTACACCTTC. Residues: CATARDSPNSNYGYTF.

The chain joins TRBV6-4 to TRBJ2-1; 8 bases map to TRBD2. Germline V gene lookup returns CDR1 MRHNA and CDR2 SNTAGT. This CDR3 has 16 residues. The V gene end was trimmed by 4 bases and the J gene end by 9 bases; junction bases not matched to a gene: 14. CDR3 DNA sequence: TGTGCCAGCAGTGTTTCCGGGGGGGCATTGGTCGGTGAGCAGTTCTTC. Translated: CASSVSGGALVGEQFF.

The chain uses TRBV6-6 and TRBJ1-2, with a weak D call TRBD1 (5 bases). The CDR3 loop spans 14 amino acids. V was shortened by 5 bases and J by 7 bases, with 17 bases between the two germline ends. Germline lookup yields CDR1 MNHNY and CDR2 SVGAGI (reference sequence). CDR3 nucleotide sequence: TGTGCCAGCAGTGTCTTTGACGGGGGTTCTGGCTACACCTTC. It encodes CASSVFDGGSGYTF.

The chain employs TRBV27 and TRBJ1-2; D may be TRBD1 (5 bases). This CDR3 region has 14 residues. Germline V lookup: CDR1 MNHEY, CDR2 SMNVEV (reference sequence). V gave up 2 bases and J gave up 2 bases, with 9 bases separating them. The DNA of the CDR3 is TGTGCCAGCAGTTTAGGCAGGGCCAACTATGGCTACACCTTC. This translates into CASSLGRANYGYTF.

The V call is TRBV5-1, the J call TRBJ2-7; 9 bases line up with TRBD1. Unmatched junction bases numbered 10, after V lost 4 bases and J lost 5 bases. The CDR3 has 15 amino acids. CDR1 SGHRS and CDR2 YFSETQ come from the germline V gene. The CDR3 protein is CASSPGTGSIHEQYF. CDR3 DNA: TGCGCCAGCAGCCCCGGGACAGGGAGTATCCACGAGCAGTACTTC.

This chain connects TRBV19 to TRBJ1-2; D may be TRBD1 (6 bases). Germline CDR1 and CDR2: LNHDA and SQIVND (reference sequence). CDR3 length equals 13 residues. V lost 2 bases and J lost 8, with 12 bases in between. The CDR3 nucleotides read TGTGCCAGTAGTATACTACAGGGAAAAGGCTACACCTTC. Protein: CASSILQGKGYTF.

A word on this clone: One end of the junction does not line up with germline, which may come from a read error. The DNA of the CDR3 is TGTGCCAGCAGCGTAACTAGTTTTGCCGAGCAGTACTTC. It yields the protein CASSVTSFAEQYF. The chain couples TRBV7-3 to TRBJ2-7; D might be TRBD2 (5 bases). CDR1 and CDR2 (germline): SGHTA, FQGTGA. This CDR3 comprises 13 residues.

The chain carries TRBV19 and TRBJ1-6, with a tentative D call TRBD1 (5 bases). Germline CDR1 is LNHDA and CDR2 is SQIVND (reference sequence). V shed 8 bases and J shed 6 bases, with 17 bases lying between them. This CDR3 spans 15 amino acids. DNA of the CDR3: TGTGCCAGTGGCATCGAGGACACGATTAATTCACCCCTCCACTTT. It translates to CASGIEDTINSPLHF.

The chain employs TRBV4-1 and TRBJ2-2, with D perhaps TRBD1 (5 bases). CDR3 length equals 15 residues. Germline CDR1 MGHRA, CDR2 YSYEKL. The V end was cut by 0 bases, the J end by 4 bases, with 9 bases between. CDR3 sequence (DNA): TGCGCCAGCAGCCAAGACAGGGTGGGCACCGGGGAGCTGTTTTTT. Translating it yields CASSQDRVGTGELFF.

This clone has at least ten counts. The chain uses TRBV15 and TRBJ2-7; TRBD1 agrees at 11 bases. The CDR3 is 15 amino acids. Germline V gene sequence: CDR1 LNHNV, CDR2 YYDKDF (reference sequence). The ends lost 3 bases at V and 7 bases at J; junction bases unmatched: 8. The CDR3 sequence is CATSRPGQGVIEQYF. The CDR3 DNA follows: TGTGCCACCAGCAGGCCGGGACAGGGGGTAATAGAGCAGTACTTC.

DNA of the CDR3: TGTGCCAGCAGCTTAATTCCGGGCACAGATACGCAGTATTTT. It is translated as CASSLIPGTDTQYF. The chain has TRBV7-3 and TRBJ2-3; D is uncertain. CDR1 is SGHTA, CDR2 FQGTGA, per germline. There are 14 residues in the CDR3. Trimming took off 1 base at V and 1 base at J, with 6 bases between the two ends.

As concerns this clone: The identical CDR3 is also encoded by other nucleotide sequences in the sample. The CDR3 DNA reads as TGTGCCACCAGTGATCCCGGGACCTACGAGCAGTACTTC. The encoded protein is CATSDPGTYEQYF. The gene calls are TRBV24-1 and TRBJ2-7; D is possibly TRBD2 (5 bases). There are 13 residues in the CDR3. Trimming took off 3 bases at V and 2 bases at J, with 7 bases between the two ends. Germline CDR1 KGHDR, CDR2 SFDVKD.

The V gene is TRBV30, the J gene TRBJ2-7, with a weak D call TRBD1 (6 bases). V lost 1 base and J lost 3, with 7 bases in between. Per germline, CDR1 GTSNPN and CDR2 SVGIG (reference sequence). The CDR3 runs 12 residues. As DNA, the CDR3 is TGTGCCTGGAGTGCAGGGGACTACGAGCAGTACTTC. It codes for CAWSAGDYEQYF.

This clone was seen only once. The chain uses TRBV2 and TRBJ2-3, with 11 bases that match TRBD2. This CDR3 has 16 residues. V shed 4 bases and J 2 bases; nucleotides not matched to a gene: 5. Germline loops: CDR1 SNHLY, CDR2 FYNNEI. Written as DNA, the CDR3 is TGTGCCAGCAGTGGGACTAGCGGGTCTCACACAGATACGCAGTATTTT. This sequence encodes CASSGTSGSHTDTQYF.

The chain couples TRBV24-1 to TRBJ2-5; 8 bases are a match to TRBD2. The CDR3 runs to 15 residues. Germline CDR1 is KGHDR and CDR2 is SFDVKD. Trimming cost V 3 bases and J 2 bases; bases outside gene matches: 4. The DNA for the CDR3 is TGTGCCACCAGTGATGGGACTAGGTTACAAGAGACCCAGTACTTC. Amino acids: CATSDGTRLQETQYF.

This chain links TRBV7-2 with TRBJ1-2; 10 nucleotides align to TRBD1. Germline values: CDR1 SGHTA, CDR2 FQGNSA. The CDR3 spans 15 residues. Trimming cost V 6 bases and J 4 bases; bases outside gene matches: 8. The CDR3 bases are TGTGCCAGCAGGGCTGACAGGGGGCGCGGCTATGGCTACACCTTC. Translation gives CASRADRGRGYGYTF.

The rearrangement links TRBV6-5 to TRBJ1-2; 8 bases agree with TRBD1. Looked up from germline, CDR1 is MNHEY and CDR2 is SVGAGI. With V trimmed by 7 bases and J by 5 bases, 9 bases remained unmatched. This CDR3 spans 14 amino acids. CDR3 in amino acids: CASTKGQGNYGYTF. The CDR3 bases are TGTGCCAGCACCAAAGGACAGGGAAATTATGGCTACACCTTC.

The rearrangement joins TRBV9 to TRBJ1-2; D unclear. Per germline, CDR1 SGDLS and CDR2 YYNGEE. V gave up 8 bases and J gave up 5 bases, with 16 bases separating them. The CDR3 runs to 13 residues. The CDR3 nucleotides read TGTGCCAGTAGATCCCGGGAAACTTATGGCTACACCTTC. This translates into CASRSRETYGYTF.

The J gene is TRBJ1-1, the V gene TRBV9; 7 nucleotides agree with TRBD1. This CDR3 is built from 14 residues. Germline values: CDR1 SGDLS, CDR2 YYNGEE. J lost 3 bases, V lost 4 bases, and 6 bases had no gene match. CDR3 nucleotide sequence: TGTGCCAGCAGCCCTAGAGGGGGCTACACTGAAGCTTTCTTT. Encoded protein: CASSPRGGYTEAFF.

The chain combines TRBV11-2 with TRBJ1-4, with 7 positions matching TRBD1. The CDR3 runs 15 residues. Trimming took 5 bases from V and 0 from J; bases not matched to a gene: 3. In germline, CDR1 is SGHAT, CDR2 FQNNGV. CDR3 protein: CASSLGQATNEKLFF. The CDR3 nucleotides read TGTGCCAGCAGCCTCGGACAGGCAACTAATGAAAAACTGTTTTTT.

The CDR3 nucleotides read TGTGCCAGCAGTTTCCAGGGGAGGGGCGAGCAGTACTTC. This gives the protein CASSFQGRGEQYF. The chain carries TRBV27 and TRBJ2-7; the D gene is possibly TRBD2 (7 bases). Germline V gene lookup returns CDR1 MNHEY and CDR2 SMNVEV (reference sequence). With 3 bases removed from V and 6 bases from J, the gap between germline ends came to 12 bases. CDR3 length: 13 residues.

V gene TRBV2 combines with J gene TRBJ2-5, with 7 bases fitting TRBD2. V trimming: 11 bases; J trimming: 4 bases; junction bases outside the gene matches: 7. This CDR3 has 12 amino acids. Germline loops: CDR1 SNHLY, CDR2 FYNNEI. The CDR3 bases are TGTGCCGGGGGACTAACTGGAGAGACCCAGTACTTC. This codes for CAGGLTGETQYF.

The chain recombines TRBV11-2 with TRBJ1-2; D may be TRBD1 (6 bases). V was cut by 5 bases and J by 8 bases, with 18 bases left in between. Germline assignment: CDR1 SGHAT and CDR2 FQNNGV. This CDR3 region has 14 residues. The CDR3 loop reads CASSPTTGRRGYTF. In DNA form, the CDR3 reads TGTGCCAGCAGCCCGACCACAGGGCGCCGGGGCTACACCTTC. The complete variable domain, with remaining parts taken from reference TRBV11-2 and TRBJ1-2, reads EAGVAQSPRYKIIEKRQSVAFWCNPISGHATLYWYQQILGQGPKLLIQFQNNGVVDDSQLPKDRFSAERLKGVDSTLKIQPAKLEDSAVYLCASSPTTGRRGYTFGSGTRLTVV.

This chain uses TRBV6-5 with TRBJ1-2; TRBD1 matches 10 bases. Looked up from germline, CDR1 is MNHEY and CDR2 is SVGAGI. Losses at the gene ends were 5 bases for V and 8 bases for J; bases not matched to a gene: 8. The CDR3 consists of 14 residues. CDR3 region: CASSSRDRGIGYTF. Written as DNA, the CDR3 is TGTGCCAGCAGTAGCCGGGACAGGGGTATAGGCTACACCTTC.

This sequence joins TRBV6-1 and TRBJ2-1; a possible D gene is TRBD2 (5 bases). V lost 4 bases, J lost 4 bases, and 17 bases lay in between. Germline V lookup: CDR1 MNHNS, CDR2 SASEGT. The CDR3 extends over 16 amino acids. The CDR3 nucleotides read TGTGCCAGCAGTGCGTTTCAACTAGAAAATTACAATGAGCAGTTCTTC. Protein sequence: CASSAFQLENYNEQFF.

The J gene is TRBJ1-5, the V gene TRBV30, with TRBD1 matching 9 bases. J lost 7 bases, V lost 3 bases, and 10 bases had no gene match. Germline CDR1 is GTSNPN and CDR2 is SVGIG (reference sequence). The CDR3 has 15 amino acids. This CDR3 is CAWRVAGQGWQPQHF. DNA of the CDR3: TGTGCCTGGAGGGTGGCGGGACAGGGATGGCAGCCCCAGCATTTT.

The sample holds a few counts of this clone. The chain has TRBV13 and TRBJ2-7; D not certain. Trimming left V 2 bases short and J 7 bases short, with 6 bases between. Looked up from germline, CDR1 is PRHDT and CDR2 is FYEKMQ (reference sequence). CDR3 length equals 11 residues. CDR3 nucleotide sequence: TGTGCCAGCAGCTTACGGGTGGAGCAGTACTTC. Encoded protein: CASSLRVEQYF. Full variable domain (outside the CDR3, taken from reference TRBV13 and TRBJ2-7): AAGVIQSPRHLIKEKRETATLKCYPIPRHDTVYWYQQGPGQDPQFLISFYEKMQSDKGSIPDRFSAQQFSDYHSELNMSSLELGDSALYFCASSLRVEQYFGPGTRLTVT.

V and J are TRBV28 and TRBJ1-1, with TRBD1 matching 8 bases. This CDR3 comprises 15 residues. The trim removed 1 base at V and 6 bases at J, leaving 7 bases unmatched. Germline V gene lookup returns CDR1 MDHEN and CDR2 SYDVKM. The CDR3 here is CASSLSQGARAEAFF. CDR3 nucleotides: TGTGCCAGCAGTTTATCCCAGGGGGCGCGGGCTGAAGCTTTCTTT.